The source of this TCR beta chain is a study of Graves' ophthalmopathy and Graves' hyperthyroidism. This clonotype was observed at least ten times. Amplification of TCR beta CDR3 regions used RNA transcripts. An opening RT-PCR round employed HTBI primers and preceded a second-round multiplex PCR. TCRdb re-derived calls from the multiplex PCR reads in MiXCR, one entry per CDR3 protein. The repertoire has roughly 300,000 distinct CDR3 sequences, 15% to 20% of them found once; the top ten carry approximately 13%. The receptor comes from an adult man with Graves' ophthalmopathy. Sequencing input: peripheral blood.

The CDR3 sequence: CASSFRGTGELFF. The CDR3 DNA reads as TGTGCCAGCAGCTTTCGAGGAACCGGGGAGCTGTTTTTT. V and J are TRBV12-3 or TRBV12-4 and TRBJ2-2, with D hard to call. V dropped 6 bases and J dropped 5 bases, with 10 bases sitting between them. This CDR3 spans 13 amino acids.